Listed below are T cell receptor beta chains from one sample, sequenced in a study of blood T cell repertoires in COVID-19. The method was immunoSEQ multiplex PCR; TCRdb's version includes in-frame clones alone and lacks a portion of them. The sample contains over 300,000 clones, 86% of which appear only once. The specimen sequenced was peripheral blood. These receptors were taken from a woman in her 50s with acute or convalescent COVID-19. Both conserved end residues are part of each CDR3. D genes are given only for firm matches. Size tells how often a clone was seen (once, few, many) or the class of an expanded clone, and some rows leave it out.

TRBJ1-2 . TRBV10-2 . 14 CASSESPSNYGYTF TGCGCCAGCAGTGAGTCCCCCAGTAACTATGGCTACACCTTC
TRBJ1-4 . TRBV28 . 15 CASSLGLEGNEKLFF TGTGCCAGCAGCTTAGGGTTGGAGGGTAATGAAAAACTGTTTTTT
TRBJ2-5 . TRBV6-5 TRBD1 14 CASSRDRGKETQYF TGTGCCAGCAGTCGGGACAGGGGGAAAGAGACCCAGTACTTC
TRBJ1-2 . TRBV18 . 13 CASSLGGDYGYTF TGTGCCAGCTCGCTCGGGGGGGACTATGGCTACACCTTC
TRBJ1-3 once TRBV3-1/TRBV3-2 . 17 CASSQVGRRISGNTIYF TGTGCCAGCAGCCAAGTTGGGAGGCGCATCTCTGGAAACACCATATATTTT
TRBJ2-4 . TRBV2 TRBD1 14 CASREGTGIRVQYF TGTGCCAGCAGGGAAGGGACAGGGATTAGGGTTCAGTACTTC
TRBJ1-4 once TRBV28 . 12 CASSFLDEKLFF TGTGCCAGCAGTTTCTTAGATGAAAAACTGTTTTTT
TRBJ1-5 . TRBV4-1 TRBD1 15 CASSSRTGGNQPQHF TGCGCCAGCAGCTCCCGGACAGGGGGCAATCAGCCCCAGCATTTT
TRBJ1-2 . TRBV7-2 TRBD1 15 CASSPGTGRKYGYTF TGTGCCAGCAGCCCCGGGACAGGGCGCAAGTATGGCTACACCTTC
TRBJ2-1 . TRBV5-1 . 13 CASSLDSVGEQFF TGCGCCAGCAGCTTGGATTCTGTCGGTGAGCAGTTCTTC
TRBJ1-1 . TRBV6-5 . 15 CASSYSAGLNTEAFF TGTGCCAGCAGTTACTCAGCGGGTTTGAACACTGAAGCTTTCTTT
TRBJ2-1 . TRBV21-1 . 16 CASSRGTSGKYNEQFF TGTGCCAGCAGCAGAGGGACTAGCGGAAAATACAATGAGCAGTTCTTC
TRBJ2-4 . TRBV7-2 . 15 CASSPELRAKNIQYF TGTGCCAGCAGCCCCGAGTTACGAGCCAAAAACATTCAGTACTTC
TRBJ1-2 . TRBV6-2/TRBV6-3 TRBD1 15 CASSSGTALNYGYTF TGTGCCAGCAGTTCCGGGACAGCACTAAACTATGGCTACACCTTC
TRBJ2-5 . TRBV5-5 TRBD2 16 CASSLGLAGVGETQYF TGTGCCAGCAGCTTGGGACTAGCGGGAGTCGGAGAGACCCAGTACTTC
TRBJ1-6 . TRBV2 TRBD1 13 CASSGQGGGSNHF TGTGCCAGCAGTGGCCAGGGGGGCGGCTCCAACCACTTT
TRBJ1-2 . TRBV2 TRBD1 15 CASSLGAGGNYGYTF TGTGCCAGCAGCCTGGGGGCAGGGGGCAACTATGGCTACACCTTC
TRBJ2-2 . TRBV28 TRBD1 14 CASGTTGDAGELFF TGTGCCAGCGGCACGACAGGGGACGCCGGGGAGCTGTTTTTT
TRBJ1-2 . TRBV5-4 . 14 CASSLRGGDYGYTF TGTGCCAGCAGCTTGCGAGGCGGAGACTATGGCTACACCTTC
TRBJ2-7 . TRBV5-1 TRBD2 15 CASSLAAGVGNEQYF TGCGCCAGCAGCTTGGCAGCGGGAGTGGGAAACGAGCAGTACTTC
TRBJ1-1 once TRBV6-6 . 14 CASAPSGGGGEAFF TGTGCCAGCGCCCCGAGTGGGGGAGGAGGTGAAGCTTTCTTT
TRBJ2-7 . TRBV9 . 16 CASSPDLGGGTYEQYF TGTGCCAGCAGCCCAGACCTGGGGGGGGGCACCTACGAGCAGTACTTC
TRBJ1-1 . TRBV7-8 TRBD1 14 CASSGGQGATEAFF TGTGCCAGCAGCGGGGGACAGGGTGCCACTGAAGCTTTCTTT
TRBJ1-2 . TRBV11-2 . 13 CASSLVPDYGYTF TGTGCCAGCAGCTTAGTTCCGGACTATGGCTACACCTTC
TRBJ2-3 . TRBV2 TRBD2 14 CASSLAGGTDTQYF TGTGCCAGTAGTCTAGCGGGAGGCACAGATACGCAGTATTTT
TRBJ1-2 . TRBV4-3 TRBD1 14 CASSQQGANYGYTF TGCGCCAGCAGCCAACAGGGGGCAAACTATGGCTACACCTTC
TRBJ2-7 . TRBV19 TRBD1 15 CASSIGGTGAGEQYF TGTGCCAGTAGTATAGGGGGGACAGGGGCTGGCGAGCAGTACTTC
TRBJ2-3 . TRBV5-6 . 13 CASSSRGADTQYF TGTGCCAGCAGCTCCCGCGGGGCAGATACGCAGTATTTT
TRBJ2-3 . TRBV14 TRBD2 16 CASSQEVGRALDTQYF TGTGCCAGCAGCCAAGAGGTCGGGAGGGCCTTGGATACGCAGTATTTT
TRBJ1-5 . TRBV28 . 15 CASNREVLSGQPQHF TGTGCCAGCAATCGGGAGGTGCTTTCGGGTCAGCCCCAGCATTTT
TRBJ2-2 . TRBV6-6 . 16 CASSRRIGQGTGELFF TGTGCCAGCAGTCGGCGTATAGGGCAGGGCACCGGGGAGCTGTTTTTT
TRBJ2-7 . TRBV9 . 12 CASSPSAYEQYF TGTGCCAGCAGCCCCTCCGCCTACGAGCAGTACTTC
TRBJ1-4 . TRBV2 . 15 CASSSRAGLGEKLFF TGTGCCAGCAGTTCAAGGGCAGGGTTGGGGGAAAAACTGTTTTTT
TRBJ2-5 . TRBV5-4 TRBD2 16 CALIDRVAGGRGTQYF TGTGCCCTCATAGACAGGGTAGCGGGAGGGAGGGGGACCCAGTACTTC
TRBJ1-2 . TRBV18 TRBD1 14 CASSLLTTGYGYTF TGTGCCAGCTCACTCCTAACGACAGGGTATGGCTACACCTTC
TRBJ2-3 once TRBV7-9 TRBD1 16 CASSSIRTGDPDTQYF TGTGCCAGCAGCTCCATTAGGACAGGGGACCCAGATACGCAGTATTTT
TRBJ1-1 . TRBV19 . 17 CASSIPGFRRSDTEAFF TGTGCCAGTAGTATTCCGGGGTTTAGGCGCTCGGACACTGAAGCTTTCTTT
TRBJ2-3 . TRBV6-1 . 16 CASSEAAKQITDTQYF TGTGCCAGCAGTGAAGCGGCTAAACAGATCACAGATACGCAGTATTTT
TRBJ1-2 . TRBV7-6 . 14 CASSVGISGYGYTF TGTGCCAGCAGCGTAGGGATATCGGGCTATGGCTACACCTTC
TRBJ2-7 . TRBV7-2 TRBD2 15 CASSPALGEGYEQYF TGTGCCAGCAGCCCTGCGCTCGGGGAGGGCTACGAGCAGTACTTC
TRBJ2-5 . TRBV5-1 . 16 CASSRTRGGYQETQYF TGCGCCAGCAGCCGGACTAGGGGGGGATACCAAGAGACCCAGTACTTC
TRBJ1-2 . TRBV7-2 . 14 CASSLLQVDYGYTF TGTGCCAGCAGCTTACTCCAGGTGGACTATGGCTACACCTTC
TRBJ1-1 . TRBV29-1 . 13 CSVTPTRGTEAFF TGCAGCGTTACGCCGACCCGGGGCACTGAAGCTTTCTTT
TRBJ2-7 . TRBV5-4 TRBD2 19 CASSLVVTSGTPSSYEQYF TGTGCCAGCAGCTTGGTGGTGACTAGCGGGACTCCGAGCTCCTACGAGCAGTACTTC
TRBJ2-3 . TRBV28 . 16 CASSLGTRASTDTQYF TGTGCCAGCAGTTTAGGGACACGCGCTAGCACAGATACGCAGTATTTT
TRBJ1-6 . TRBV7-2 . 13 CASRPLTTSPLHF TGTGCCAGCAGACCCCTGACAACTTCACCCCTCCACTTT
TRBJ2-1 . TRBV2 TRBD2 16 CASSGGLAGIYNEQFF TGTGCCAGCAGTGGGGGACTAGCGGGAATCTACAATGAGCAGTTCTTC
TRBJ2-1 . TRBV19 TRBD1 14 CASSKGQGGNEQFF TGTGCCAGTAGTAAGGGACAGGGGGGGAATGAGCAGTTCTTC
TRBJ2-7 once TRBV5-4 TRBD2 16 CASSEGGGTISYEQYF TGTGCCAGCAGTGAAGGTGGAGGGACTATCTCCTACGAGCAGTACTTC
TRBJ2-6 . TRBV11-2 TRBD1 17 CASSLRTGISGANVLTF TGTGCCAGCAGCTTGCGGACAGGTATCTCTGGGGCCAACGTCCTGACTTTC
TRBJ2-1 . TRBV11-2 . 12 CASSLPNNEQFF TGTGCCAGCAGTCTCCCTAACAATGAGCAGTTCTTC
TRBJ2-1 few TRBV28 TRBD2 14 CASSFGAGTGEQFF TGTGCCAGCAGTTTCGGAGCGGGGACGGGTGAGCAGTTCTTC
TRBJ1-1 . TRBV11-2 . 12 CASRGPGTEAFF TGTGCCAGCAGGGGCCCGGGGACTGAAGCTTTCTTT
TRBJ2-5 . TRBV6-5 TRBD2 13 CASRDRDYQTQYF TGTGCCAGCAGGGACCGGGACTACCAGACCCAGTACTTC
TRBJ1-3 . TRBV9 TRBD1 16 CASSARGDSSGNTIYF TGTGCCAGCAGCGCGAGGGGGGACAGTTCTGGAAACACCATATATTTT
TRBJ2-1 . TRBV28 TRBD1 16 CASSLYPGQGDDEQFF TGTGCCAGCAGTTTATACCCGGGACAGGGGGATGATGAGCAGTTCTTC
TRBJ1-1 few TRBV5-1 . 15 CASSLERTDNTEAFF TGCGCCAGCAGCTTGGAGCGGACAGATAACACTGAAGCTTTCTTT
TRBJ2-3 . TRBV7-3 TRBD1 17 CASSLLLGQGSADTQYF TGTGCCAGCAGCTTACTTCTCGGACAGGGATCCGCAGATACGCAGTATTTT
TRBJ2-1 . TRBV9 TRBD2 15 CASSQAGVNYNEQFF TGTGCCAGCAGCCAAGCGGGAGTCAACTACAATGAGCAGTTCTTC
TRBJ2-7 . TRBV2 TRBD2 13 CASTSGRAYEQYF TGTGCCAGCACGAGCGGGAGAGCCTACGAGCAGTACTTC